The TCR beta chain under discussion was sequenced for a study of cytomegalovirus exposure and HLA in healthy donors. Study-wide findings and caveats: Several of the most significant clusters appeared linked to common viral pathogens, based on a later analysis. What was likely a sequencing artifact was a cluster of highly shared sequence variants. Generally TCR sequences proved uncommon, though certain public TCRs appeared in numerous donors. A missense variant in DCLRE1C was later tied to TCR beta V- and J-gene trimming.

It was with 60 Vbeta and 13 Jbeta primers that the PCR ran. Assay: immunoSEQ multiplex PCR; the TCRdb copy retains only in-frame clones and omits some. The profile covers 100,000 to 150,000 clones, with roughly 70% appearing a single time and under 5.5% taken by the ten largest. Germline values: CDR1 LGHNA, CDR2 YNFKEQ. CDR3 length equals 14 residues. The ends lost 4 bases at V and 4 bases at J; junction bases unmatched: 3. This clone was recorded once. The target antigen is unknown. The sequence came from a man in his forties or fifties in good health and CMV-seropositive. The chain combines TRBV4-2 with TRBJ2-2; 7 bases are a match to TRBD1. Sequenced material: PBMCs. CDR3 DNA sequence: TGTGCCAGCAGCCTCCGGGACAGCACCGGGGAGCTGTTTTTT. The encoded protein is CASSLRDSTGELFF.